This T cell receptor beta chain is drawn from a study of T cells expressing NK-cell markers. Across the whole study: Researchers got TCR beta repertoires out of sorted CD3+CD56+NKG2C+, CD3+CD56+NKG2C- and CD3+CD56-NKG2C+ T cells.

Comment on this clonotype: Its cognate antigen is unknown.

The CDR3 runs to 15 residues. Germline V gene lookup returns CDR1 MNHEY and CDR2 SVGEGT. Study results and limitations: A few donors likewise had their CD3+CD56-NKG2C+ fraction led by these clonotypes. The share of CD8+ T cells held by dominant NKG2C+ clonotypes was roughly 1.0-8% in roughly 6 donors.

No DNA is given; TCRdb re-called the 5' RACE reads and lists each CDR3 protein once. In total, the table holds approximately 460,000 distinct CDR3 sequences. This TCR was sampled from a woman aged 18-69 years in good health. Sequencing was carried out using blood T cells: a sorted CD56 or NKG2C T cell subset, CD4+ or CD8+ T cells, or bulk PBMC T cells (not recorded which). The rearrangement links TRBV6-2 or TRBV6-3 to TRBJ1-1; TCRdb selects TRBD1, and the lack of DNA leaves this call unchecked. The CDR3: CASSYVLQGWAEAFF.